This T cell receptor (beta chain) was sequenced in a study of blood T cell repertoires in COVID-19. Looking at the study overall: Sources were T cells, B-cell-depleted T cells, or PBMCs; the material itself was cDNA or gDNA.

Per the study methods: Estimation of nucleated cell counts was performed using reference gene primer amplification. The repertoire was sequenced with immunoSEQ multiplex PCR; TCRdb's copy has only in-frame clones and lacks some. From that table come the V and J calls and clone size; the DNA was used to work out D and trimming. The table records tens of thousands of clones, around 87% of them present only once. The sample consisted of peripheral blood. The receptor was isolated from a woman older than 75 in a cohort sampled during active or convalescent COVID-19.

DNA of the CDR3: TGTGCCAGCAGCCAAGGAGCGGGGCGAAGACACAATGAGCAGTTCTTC. It codes for CASSQGAGRRHNEQFF. This sequence joins TRBV14 and TRBJ2-1; 7 bases match TRBD2. The CDR3 runs 16 residues. V lost 1 base to trimming and J lost 5 bases; unmatched junction nucleotides: 8. CDR1 SGHDN and CDR2 FVKESK come from the germline V gene.